The 31 T cell receptor beta chains presented below share a single source sample, sequenced in a study of shared clonotypes between healthy human individuals. Sequencing was performed with immunoSEQ multiplex PCR; in TCRdb, only in-frame clones are kept and a portion is missing. Of 950,000 to 1,300,000 clones detected, more than 60% appear once; the ten largest clones hold around 1.4%. Sample: memory CD4+ T cells sorted from blood. The subset here: CD45RA-negative fraction. The receptors were sampled from a man aged 18-30 years in good health.

The V call is TRBV5-4, the J call TRBJ1-4, with a possible D match to TRBD1 (6 bases). The CDR3 is 16 amino acids. The germline V and J ends were trimmed by 4 bases and 0 bases, with 13 bases remaining between them. Germline V gene lookup returns CDR1 SGHNT and CDR2 YYREEE (reference sequence). CDR3 residues: CASSSGTLSTNEKLFF. The CDR3 DNA sequence: TGTGCCAGCAGCAGCGGGACACTTTCAACTAATGAAAAACTGTTTTTT.

This chain uses TRBV6-1 with TRBJ1-1, with no clear D. Germline values: CDR1 MNHNS, CDR2 SASEGT. CDR3 length: 11 residues. V dropped 7 bases and J dropped 0 bases, with 3 bases sitting between them. The CDR3 reads CASIMNTEAFF. The CDR3 region has the DNA TGTGCCAGCATAATGAACACTGAAGCTTTCTTT.

The chain employs TRBV6-5 and TRBJ1-1; TRBD1 matches 7 bases. V lost 0 bases to trimming and J lost 6 bases; unmatched junction nucleotides: 4. The V gene's germline CDR1 is MNHEY and CDR2 SVGAGI. The CDR3 covers 14 residues. CDR3 DNA sequence: TGTGCCAGCAGTTACTCCGACAGGGTTGCTGAAGCTTTCTTT. Protein sequence: CASSYSDRVAEAFF.

This clone has only a few counts. The chain carries TRBV30 and TRBJ1-4; the D gene is possibly TRBD1 (6 bases). The V end lost 3 bases, the J end lost 2 bases, and 22 bases lay between the germline ends. The germline CDR1 and CDR2 sequences are GTSNPN and SVGIG (reference sequence). The CDR3 consists of 18 residues. The CDR3 DNA sequence: TGTGCCTGGAGCGTTGTCAAGGGGGGCTTAAGTACTAATGAAAAACTGTTTTTT. Amino acid sequence: CAWSVVKGGLSTNEKLFF.

The table lists this clone with a count of one. The chain combines TRBV6-1 with TRBJ2-5, with TRBD2 matching over 7 bases. The germline V gene has CDR1 MNHNS and CDR2 SASEGT. Trimming at V came to 7 bases and at J to 5 bases, leaving 4 bases not matched to a gene. This CDR3 contains 12 residues. CDR3 nucleotide sequence: TGTGCCAGCACGACTAGCCCGGAGACCCAGTACTTC. Its protein is CASTTSPETQYF.

This rearrangement joins TRBV7-9 to TRBJ1-4, with 8 bases lining up with TRBD1. Trimming at V came to 5 bases and at J to 5 bases, leaving 7 bases not matched to a gene. In germline, CDR1 is SEHNR, CDR2 FQNEAQ (reference sequence). The CDR3 sequence is 15 residues long. DNA for the CDR3: TGTGCCAGCAGCCCCTGGACAGGGAAGAATGAAAAACTGTTTTTT. This codes for CASSPWTGKNEKLFF.

This sequence joins TRBV6-1 and TRBJ2-2; D perhaps matches TRBD2 (5 bases). The CDR3 spans 11 residues. Looked up from germline, CDR1 is MNHNS and CDR2 is SASEGT. Trimming took 6 bases from V and 7 from J, leaving 6 bases between them. The CDR3 nucleotides read TGTGCCAGCAGAGGGAGCGGGGAGCTGTTTTTT. Amino acids: CASRGSGELFF.

This chain uses TRBV7-2 with TRBJ2-5, with 13 bases fitting TRBD2. Germline V gives CDR1 SGHTA, CDR2 FQGNSA. After removal of 5 bases from V and 8 bases from J, the junction contained 5 bases not matched to a gene. This CDR3 has 14 amino acids. The CDR3 coding sequence is TGTGCCAGCAGCCCAGGACTAGCGGGAGACACCCAGTACTTC. Translation: CASSPGLAGDTQYF.

As to this clone: With a much larger clone just one base away, this may be a read error. V is TRBV6-1 and J is TRBJ2-1; no reliable D call. Trimming cost V 7 bases and J 6 bases, with 7 bases left between them. This CDR3 region has 11 residues. Germline loops: CDR1 MNHNS, CDR2 SASEGT. CDR3 protein: CASISRNEQFF. As DNA, the CDR3 is TGTGCCAGCATTTCCCGCAATGAGCAGTTCTTC.

This CDR3 reads CASSLGRGSPVDTQYF. The CDR3 DNA reads as TGTGCCAGCAGTTTAGGGAGGGGGTCCCCTGTAGATACGCAGTATTTT. The rearrangement uses TRBV27 and TRBJ2-3; a weak D match, TRBD2 (7 bases). The CDR3 runs 16 residues. V shed 2 bases and J shed 5 bases, with 17 bases lying between them. Germline V gives CDR1 MNHEY, CDR2 SMNVEV (reference sequence).

In nucleotides, the CDR3 is TGCGCCAGCAGCCCCTCGCCTGTCCGGGTGTACGAGCAGTACTTC. This translates into CASSPSPVRVYEQYF. V usage is TRBV4-1 and J usage is TRBJ2-7; D is uncertain. The germline V gene encodes CDR1 MGHRA and CDR2 YSYEKL. CDR3 size: 15 residues. The germline V and J ends were trimmed by 4 bases and 4 bases, with 17 bases remaining between them.

The chain carries TRBV5-8 and TRBJ2-1, with D unclear. Germline values: CDR1 SGHTS, CDR2 YDEGEE. V lost 1 base to trimming and J lost 7 bases, with 6 bases between them. The CDR3 has 12 residues. In nucleotides, the CDR3 is TGTGCCAGCAGCTTGAGAGTTAATGAGCAGTTCTTC. This encodes CASSLRVNEQFF.

This chain connects TRBV5-4 to TRBJ2-7; D may be TRBD2 (6 bases). V lost 5 bases and J 0 bases, leaving 12 bases between the germline ends. The CDR3 sequence is 14 residues long. Germline CDR1 is SGHNT and CDR2 is YYREEE (reference sequence). The CDR3 here is CASSSDGGSYEQYF. CDR3 DNA sequence: TGTGCCAGCAGTTCGGACGGGGGCTCCTACGAGCAGTACTTC.

The CDR3 region has the DNA TGTGCCAGCAGTCCCCGGATGCTGAGCCAGTACTTC. Encoded protein: CASSPRMLSQYF. The gene calls are TRBV28 and TRBJ2-5; D not resolved. Trimming removed 5 bases from V and 10 bases from J, with 14 bases in between. Germline assignment: CDR1 MDHEN and CDR2 SYDVKM. The CDR3 has 12 amino acids.

The V gene is TRBV6-4, the J gene TRBJ2-3, with 8 bases matching TRBD2. Germline V lookup: CDR1 MRHNA, CDR2 SNTAGT. The CDR3 has 15 residues. V dropped 2 bases and J dropped 1; count of bases not matched to a gene: 2. This chain's CDR3 is CASSDNGGGTDTQYF. In nucleotides, the CDR3 is TGTGCCAGCAGTGACAACGGGGGGGGCACAGATACGCAGTATTTT.

The chain combines TRBV30 with TRBJ1-2; D ambiguous. Trimming took 3 bases from V and 3 from J, leaving 8 bases between them. This CDR3 contains 12 residues. The germline CDR1 and CDR2 sequences are GTSNPN and SVGIG (reference sequence). The DNA of the CDR3 is TGTGCCTGGAGCCCCCAGGACTATGGCTACACCTTC. Encoded protein: CAWSPQDYGYTF.

The rearrangement joins TRBV19 to TRBJ1-2; TRBD1 might be the D (5 bases). This CDR3 contains 13 residues. V dropped 3 bases and J dropped 4 bases, with 9 bases sitting between them. Germline lookup yields CDR1 LNHDA and CDR2 SQIVND (reference sequence). The CDR3, as DNA: TGTGCCAGTAGTATCGACAGCCTCTATGGCTACACCTTC. Translating gives CASSIDSLYGYTF.

This clone showed up just once. This sequence joins TRBV19 and TRBJ2-1; 7 bases map to TRBD2. The V gene end was trimmed by 0 bases and the J gene end by 5 bases; junction bases not matched to a gene: 4. The length of the CDR3 is 15 residues. Germline CDR1 LNHDA, CDR2 SQIVND (reference sequence). CDR3 sequence reads: CASSIDASGNNEQFF. The CDR3 DNA sequence: TGTGCCAGTAGTATAGATGCTAGCGGAAACAATGAGCAGTTCTTC.

Comments on this clone: Other DNA sequences in this sample translate to the same CDR3. The chain carries TRBV18 and TRBJ2-2; tentative D call: TRBD2 (5 bases). Trimming pared 1 base from V and 4 bases from J, leaving 7 bases between. Germline CDR1 is KGHSH and CDR2 is LQKENI. The CDR3 covers 14 residues. The CDR3 loop is CASSPLRGTGELFF. In DNA form, the CDR3 reads TGTGCCAGCTCACCACTCCGGGGCACCGGGGAGCTGTTTTTT.

The rearrangement joins TRBV10-1 to TRBJ2-7; 10 nucleotides match TRBD1. Germline V lookup: CDR1 WNHNN, CDR2 SYGVQD (reference sequence). V was clipped by 5 bases and J by 6 bases; unmatched bases: 10. The CDR3 totals 15 residues. Written as DNA, the CDR3 is TGCGCCAGCAGTCCTACCGGGACAGGGGTAGGCGAGCAGTACTTC. Its translation is CASSPTGTGVGEQYF.

The genes are TRBV5-1 and TRBJ1-2; weak D call: TRBD1 (5 bases). The CDR3 has 14 residues. Germline CDR1 reads SGHRS; CDR2 reads YFSETQ. V dropped 4 bases and J dropped 0 bases, with 10 bases sitting between them. The CDR3 loop reads CASSLLTANYGYTF. CDR3 nucleotide sequence: TGCGCCAGCAGCCTCTTGACAGCTAACTATGGCTACACCTTC.

On this clone itself: A much larger clone differs by one base, so this may be a read error. The rearrangement links TRBV7-9 to TRBJ1-2, with a tentative D call TRBD1 (6 bases). The CDR3 has 17 residues. Trimming took 6 bases from V and 4 from J, leaving 24 bases between them. Germline CDR1 SEHNR, CDR2 FQNEAQ (reference sequence). This CDR3 reads CASRPKQGKRFGYGYTF. The DNA for the CDR3 is TGTGCCAGCAGACCTAAACAGGGAAAGAGGTTTGGCTATGGCTACACCTTC.

The genes are TRBV5-5 and TRBJ2-3; D not certain. With 4 bases removed from V and 0 bases from J, the gap between germline ends came to 9 bases. The CDR3 runs to 14 residues. Germline V gene lookup returns CDR1 SGHKS and CDR2 YYEKEE (reference sequence). The CDR3 nucleotides read TGTGCCAGCAGCGGCCGGGTTAGCACAGATACGCAGTATTTT. Protein sequence: CASSGRVSTDTQYF.

The V call is TRBV6-5, the J call TRBJ2-7; D not resolved. Trimming pared 2 bases from V and 2 bases from J, leaving 10 bases between. This CDR3 is 14 amino acids long. Looked up from germline, CDR1 is MNHEY and CDR2 is SVGAGI. In DNA, the CDR3 is TGTGCCAGCAGTTACGGGCAGGCCGCCTACGAGCAGTACTTC. It encodes CASSYGQAAYEQYF.

The gene calls are TRBV19 and TRBJ1-2; D unclear. Trimming pared 5 bases from V and 8 bases from J, leaving 15 bases between. The germline gives CDR1 LNHDA, CDR2 SQIVND (reference sequence). The CDR3 extends over 13 amino acids. For the CDR3, the DNA is TGTGCCAGTAGTCCGACTCAGCTAAGGGGCTACACCTTC. Translation gives CASSPTQLRGYTF.

The chain recombines TRBV30 with TRBJ2-1; 7 bases align to TRBD1. The CDR3 consists of 14 residues. V was clipped by 0 bases and J by 5 bases; unmatched bases: 4. Germline-derived CDR1 and CDR2 are GTSNPN and SVGIG (reference sequence). CDR3 region: CAWSVQGTDNEQFF. As DNA, the CDR3 is TGTGCCTGGAGTGTACAGGGGACGGACAATGAGCAGTTCTTC.

V is TRBV6-5 and J is TRBJ1-5; D perhaps matches TRBD1 (5 bases). The germline V and J ends were trimmed by 4 bases and 11 bases, with 15 bases remaining between them. CDR1 and CDR2 from the germline V gene are MNHEY and SVGAGI. The length of the CDR3 is 13 residues. The CDR3 is CASSSLAGGSQHF. In DNA form, the CDR3 reads TGTGCCAGCAGTTCCCTAGCTGGGGGGTCCCAGCATTTT.

The genes are TRBV28 and TRBJ1-2; TRBD1 agrees at 7 bases. The trim removed 6 bases at V and 3 bases at J, leaving 7 bases unmatched. The CDR3 spans 14 residues. The V gene's germline CDR1 is MDHEN and CDR2 SYDVKM. The CDR3 reads CASSRDRVDYGYTF. CDR3 nucleotides: TGTGCCAGCAGCCGAGACAGGGTCGACTATGGCTACACCTTC.

This chain joins TRBV7-2 and TRBJ2-3, with D tentatively TRBD2 (6 bases). Germline CDR1 is SGHTA and CDR2 is FQGNSA. The CDR3 has 14 residues. Trimming removed 5 bases from V and 3 bases from J, with 12 bases in between. The CDR3 sequence: CASSIQRGTDTQYF. CDR3 in DNA: TGTGCCAGCAGCATTCAACGGGGGACAGATACGCAGTATTTT.

V is TRBV28 and J is TRBJ2-7, with 8 bases aligning to TRBD1. The CDR3 totals 14 residues. Per germline, CDR1 MDHEN and CDR2 SYDVKM. Trimming took 4 bases from V and 3 from J; bases not matched to a gene: 5. CDR3 sequence (DNA): TGTGCCAGCAGTTCCCCGGGACAGGACTACGAGCAGTACTTC. Amino acid sequence: CASSSPGQDYEQYF. Complete variable domain (other parts from reference TRBV28 and TRBJ2-7): DVKVTQSSRYLVKRTGEKVFLECVQDMDHENMFWYRQDPGLGLRLIYFSYDVKMKEKGDIPEGYSVSREKKERFSLILESASTNQTSMYLCASSSPGQDYEQYFGPGTRLTVT.

The gene calls are TRBV7-9 and TRBJ1-1; possibly TRBD1 for D (6 bases). The CDR3 consists of 15 residues. Trimming shortened V by 2 bases and J by 1 base, and 11 bases separated the two germline ends. The germline gives CDR1 SEHNR, CDR2 FQNEAQ (reference sequence). In DNA form, the CDR3 reads TGTGCCAGCAGCTTACGGGGGGCTGGGAACACTGAAGCTTTCTTT. This sequence encodes CASSLRGAGNTEAFF.